Included here is one T cell receptor (beta chain) sequence, with context. At the DNA level, this CDR3 is encoded by other sequences in the same sample as well. Profiling relied on immunoSEQ multiplex PCR, and the TCRdb table lists in-frame clones only, not all of them. The data show a few hundred thousand clones, approximately 87% seen once. The CDR3 is made up of 15 amino acids. Germline V gene lookup returns CDR1 SGHRS and CDR2 YFSETQ. V was clipped by 0 bases and J by 3 bases; unmatched bases: 1. The sample belongs to a study of blood T cell repertoires in COVID-19. The origin of this receptor is a man between 60 and 75 years old with acute or convalescent COVID-19. Sequenced sample: peripheral blood. The chain recombines TRBV5-1 with TRBJ2-7; 12 bases map to TRBD2. CDR3 region: CASSLELAGGYEQYF. CDR3 nucleotide sequence: TGCGCCAGCAGCTTGGAACTAGCGGGAGGCTACGAGCAGTACTTC.